These 23 T cell receptor beta chains share one sample of origin, sequenced in a study of blood T cell repertoires in COVID-19. The data were produced by immunoSEQ multiplex PCR, yet TCRdb's version contains in-frame clones alone and is incomplete. Among around 100,000 clones listed, about 80% were seen once. The sample was peripheral blood. Receptor source: a human donor in a cohort sampled during active COVID-19.

The V gene is TRBV7-7, the J gene TRBJ2-2; 10 bases are shared with TRBD2. Germline lookup yields CDR1 SSHAT and CDR2 FNYEAQ (reference sequence). The CDR3 consists of 13 residues. The CDR3 reads CAGGLAETGELFF. The CDR3 nucleotides are TGTGCTGGAGGACTAGCGGAAACCGGGGAGCTGTTTTTT.

This clone was counted only a few times. The chain has TRBV4-3 and TRBJ2-1, with 8 bases that match TRBD1. V lost 0 bases to trimming and J lost 4 bases; unmatched junction nucleotides: 8. This CDR3 comprises 17 residues. CDR1 and CDR2 from the germline V gene are LGHNA and YSLEER. The CDR3 loop reads CASSQDRQGAWYNEQFF. For the CDR3, the DNA is TGCGCCAGCAGCCAAGATCGGCAGGGGGCTTGGTACAATGAGCAGTTCTTC.

The gene calls are TRBV14 and TRBJ2-1, with TRBD2 matching over 12 bases. Germline CDR1 is SGHDN and CDR2 is FVKESK. V was pared by 0 bases and J by 0 bases, with 15 bases of the junction left unmatched. The CDR3 sequence is 22 residues long. In DNA, the CDR3 is TGTGCCAGCAGCCAAGAAAGGCCCGGGCTAGCGGGGGGGAGGGGCTCCTACAATGAGCAGTTCTTC. It translates to CASSQERPGLAGGRGSYNEQFF.

The rearrangement links TRBV7-9 to TRBJ2-2; unclear D gene. The CDR3 is 14 amino acids. Germline CDR1 is SEHNR and CDR2 is FQNEAQ (reference sequence). The ends were cut back, 5 bases at V and 6 bases at J, with 13 bases in the middle. The CDR3 here is CASSPTGPSGELFF. The CDR3 DNA reads TGTGCCAGCAGCCCGACTGGCCCATCCGGGGAGCTGTTTTTT.

The V and J genes are TRBV6-2 or TRBV6-3 and TRBJ2-1; TRBD2 aligns across 9 bases. This CDR3 contains 17 residues. Trimming took 5 bases from V and 5 from J; bases not matched to a gene: 13. Germline CDR1 and CDR2: MNHEY and SVGEGT. In DNA form, the CDR3 reads TGTGCCAGCAGTAAAGTTAGCGGGGGAACAATAGACAATGAGCAGTTCTTC. It translates to CASSKVSGGTIDNEQFF.

The V call is TRBV5-4, the J call TRBJ2-1; 9 bases fit TRBD1. Germline values: CDR1 SGHNT, CDR2 YYREEE (reference sequence). Trimming took 4 bases from V and 6 from J; bases not matched to a gene: 2. This CDR3 contains 13 residues. The CDR3 here is CASSRQGGNEQFF. The CDR3 DNA sequence: TGTGCCAGCAGCCGACAGGGGGGCAATGAGCAGTTCTTC. Filled out from reference TRBV5-4 and TRBJ2-1, the complete variable domain reads ETGVTQSPTHLIKTRGQQVTLRCSSQSGHNTVSWYQQALGQGPQFIFQYYREEENGRGNFPPRFSGLQFPNYSSELNVNALELDDSALYLCASSRQGGNEQFFGPGTRLTVL.

This chain joins TRBV7-3 and TRBJ2-5; TRBD2 agrees at 9 bases. This CDR3 has 16 amino acids. CDR1 is SGHTA, CDR2 FQGTGA, per germline. V shed 5 bases, J shed 4 bases, and the junction held 11 bases outside the gene matches. Here the CDR3 DNA reads TGTGCCAGCAGCCCACGGGGCGGGGGGGCCGGAGAGACCCAGTACTTC. Translation gives CASSPRGGGAGETQYF.

The chain has TRBV7-8 and TRBJ1-2; D unresolved. CDR3 size: 13 residues. The germline CDR1 and CDR2 sequences are SGHVS and FQNEAQ. Between the trimmed V and J ends, which lost 5 bases and 5 bases, there was a span of 12 bases. This CDR3 reads CASSRLPVYGYTF. CDR3 DNA: TGTGCCAGCAGCCGCCTTCCGGTTTATGGCTACACCTTC.

This clone occurred once. The chain links TRBV4-1 to TRBJ1-2, with a weak D call TRBD1 (6 bases). Germline lookup yields CDR1 MGHRA and CDR2 YSYEKL. CDR3 length: 15 residues. The V end lost 4 bases, the J end lost 2 bases, and 14 bases lay between the germline ends. The CDR3 spells CASSPVGQSNYGYTF. CDR3 DNA: TGCGCCAGCAGCCCGGTCGGACAGAGCAACTATGGCTACACCTTC.

In this sample, this clone turned up once. V usage is TRBV27 and J usage is TRBJ2-3, with a weak D call TRBD2 (6 bases). The CDR3 totals 16 residues. Per the germline V gene, CDR1 is MNHEY and CDR2 is SMNVEV (reference sequence). With 3 bases removed from V and 3 bases from J, the gap between germline ends came to 16 bases. CDR3 nucleotide sequence: TGTGCCAGCAGTTTTCTCCGGGCTGGAGGGACAGATACGCAGTATTTT. Encoded protein: CASSFLRAGGTDTQYF.

Many counts were recorded for this clone. The chain uses TRBV2 and TRBJ1-5; possibly TRBD1 for D (5 bases). There are 14 residues in the CDR3. In germline, CDR1 is SNHLY, CDR2 FYNNEI. V gave up 11 bases and J gave up 6 bases, with 20 bases separating them. The CDR3 nucleotides read TGTGCCGGGGGGTCGACAGAAGCTGGTCAGCCCCAGCATTTT. As protein: CAGGSTEAGQPQHF.

The V call is TRBV9, the J call TRBJ1-6, with D uncertain. From germline, CDR1 is SGDLS and CDR2 YYNGEE. The V and J ends lost 4 bases and 10 bases respectively, with 15 bases between them. The CDR3 is 14 amino acids. The CDR3 coding sequence is TGTGCCAGCAGCCCCCAACCGAGGAACTCACCCCTCCACTTT. This encodes CASSPQPRNSPLHF.

In this sample, this clone turned up a few times. The genes are TRBV12-3 or TRBV12-4 and TRBJ1-3; D gene ambiguous. The V end lost 4 bases, the J end lost 4 bases, and 8 bases lay between the germline ends. The length of the CDR3 is 13 residues. The CDR3 here is CASSSGWGNTIYF. The CDR3 coding sequence is TGTGCCAGCAGTTCCGGTTGGGGAAACACCATATATTTT.

DNA of the CDR3: TGTGCCAGCAGCTCCGGGGGGAGGGGCGGCTATGGCTACACCTTC. This translates into CASSSGGRGGYGYTF. This chain uses TRBV7-9 with TRBJ1-2; maybe TRBD1 (5 bases). The germline V and J ends were trimmed by 4 bases and 4 bases, with 16 bases remaining between them. The germline gives CDR1 SEHNR, CDR2 FQNEAQ (reference sequence). This CDR3 spans 15 amino acids.

The V call is TRBV5-1, the J call TRBJ2-3, with D tentatively TRBD1 (5 bases). V was trimmed by 4 bases and J by 6 bases, leaving 12 bases between them. CDR3 length: 13 residues. Germline CDR1 reads SGHRS; CDR2 reads YFSETQ. Here the CDR3 reads CASSRWGQDTQYF. CDR3 sequence (DNA): TGCGCCAGCAGCCGTTGGGGCCAGGATACGCAGTATTTT.

The chain uses TRBV3-1 (or the pseudogene TRBV3-2) and TRBJ1-1; perhaps TRBD1 as D (5 bases). V shed 7 bases and J shed 0 bases, with 6 bases lying between them. Germline V gene data show CDR1 as LGHDT and CDR2 as YNNKEL (reference sequence). The length of the CDR3 is 12 residues. CDR3 in amino acids: CASIGVNTEAFF. The CDR3 DNA reads as TGTGCCAGCATAGGGGTGAACACTGAAGCTTTCTTT.

The chain links TRBV5-6 to TRBJ2-6, with 7 bases that match TRBD2. V was pared by 5 bases and J by 1 base, with 6 bases of the junction left unmatched. CDR1 is SGHDT and CDR2 is YYEEEE in the germline V gene. The CDR3 length is 16 residues. The CDR3 nucleotides read TGTGCCAGCAGATGGGGAGGGGTTTCTGGGGCCAACGTCCTGACTTTC. It yields the protein CASRWGGVSGANVLTF.

A single count supports this clone. The chain uses TRBV2 and TRBJ1-2; D call uncertain. Germline V gives CDR1 SNHLY, CDR2 FYNNEI. The CDR3 runs to 13 residues. Trimming pared 7 bases from V and 1 base from J, leaving 10 bases between. Here the CDR3 DNA reads TGTGCCAGCATCCTTATCCTTAACTATGGCTACACCTTC. This translates into CASILILNYGYTF.

This chain uses TRBV6-4 with TRBJ1-2; 8 positions match TRBD1. The V gene's germline CDR1 is MRHNA and CDR2 SNTAGT. V was pared by 6 bases and J by 5 bases, with 14 bases of the junction left unmatched. There are 16 residues in the CDR3. CDR3 nucleotide sequence: TGTGCCAGCAGCCTCGACAGGGGCACGGCCCCTTATGGCTACACCTTC. Its protein product is CASSLDRGTAPYGYTF.

The gene calls are TRBV3-1 (or the pseudogene TRBV3-2) and TRBJ2-3; D is perhaps TRBD2 (6 bases). Germline CDR1 LGHDT, CDR2 YNNKEL (reference sequence). The V end lost 4 bases, the J end lost 0 bases, and 14 bases lay between the germline ends. The length of the CDR3 is 16 residues. CDR3 nucleotide sequence: TGTGCCAGCAGCCCTTTAGCCAGCGGGAGCACAGATACGCAGTATTTT. Its protein product is CASSPLASGSTDTQYF.

V and J are TRBV18 and TRBJ2-6, with 10 bases that match TRBD1. CDR3 length equals 16 residues. The V gene end was trimmed by 6 bases and the J gene end by 3 bases; junction bases not matched to a gene: 5. Germline V lookup: CDR1 KGHSH, CDR2 LQKENI. For the CDR3, the DNA is TGTGCCAGCTCCCTCGACAGGGGGCGTGGGGCCAACGTCCTGACTTTC. Protein: CASSLDRGRGANVLTF.

This sequence joins TRBV5-1 and TRBJ1-4; 7 nucleotides match TRBD1. The germline V gene encodes CDR1 SGHRS and CDR2 YFSETQ. The CDR3 loop spans 15 amino acids. V was pared by 5 bases and J by 7 bases, with 11 bases of the junction left unmatched. DNA of the CDR3: TGCGCCAGCAGTTATACAGGGGATTGGGGTGAAAAACTGTTTTTT. Translating it yields CASSYTGDWGEKLFF.

V and J are TRBV7-2 and TRBJ1-6, with D uncertain. This CDR3 is built from 14 residues. V dropped 3 bases and J dropped 1 base, with 4 bases sitting between them. Germline V gives CDR1 SGHTA, CDR2 FQGNSA. The CDR3 nucleotides read TGTGCCAGCAGCTTCTCGTCCTATAATTCACCCCTCCACTTT. Translation: CASSFSSYNSPLHF.